This T cell receptor (beta chain) came from a study of human T cells and chemical hapten exposure. Looked up from germline, CDR1 is MNHEY and CDR2 is SVGEGT. This CDR3 spans 15 amino acids. V shed 2 bases and J shed 5 bases, with 13 bases lying between them. TCRdb re-derived calls from the RACE reads in MiXCR, one entry per CDR3 protein. This sample has 80,000 to 100,000 distinct CDR3 sequences, with 27% found just once. Described time point: patch test 3, about 24 weeks after DPC sensitization. Treatment specified: therapeutic diphenylcyclopropenone sensitization with weekly scalp DPC. The study extracted total RNA from unfractionated whole blood.

The source is a man aged 35 to 55 with alopecia areata. Some clones in this sample may be carry-over from other donors' samples. Sequenced here: whole blood, sampled in connection with sensitization to the hapten diphenylcyclopropenone (DPC). The genes are TRBV6-2 or TRBV6-3 and TRBJ1-5; D perhaps matches TRBD1 (6 bases). The CDR3 nucleotides are TGTGCCAGCAGTTACCAAACAGGGATCCATCAGCCCCAGCATTTT. It translates to CASSYQTGIHQPQHF.